This TCR beta chain was recovered during a study of T cell responses to AZD1222 COVID-19 vaccine. It was second doses at about 4 or about 12 weeks that were pooled. V lost 5 bases and J lost 8, with 15 bases in between. This CDR3 is built from 13 residues. Germline CDR1 is MNHEY and CDR2 is SVGAGI. Clones were read by immunoSEQ multiplex PCR, and TCRdb kept only the in-frame ones, dropping some. The sample lists some 150,000 clones; about nine tenths were seen once. With respect to this clone: Its antigen is unidentified.

General study findings and limits: Repertoires were collected only later (after the peak T cell response had occurred).

J is TRBJ1-2 and V is TRBV6-5, with D perhaps matching TRBD1 (5 bases). The starting material was peripheral blood, obtained 28 days after the second AZD1222 dose. This clonotype was sampled from an adult who received the AZD1222 COVID-19 vaccine. Here the CDR3 DNA reads TGTGCCAGCAGTCGCTACCTTGGGGGGGGCTACACCTTC. It yields the protein CASSRYLGGGYTF.